This T cell receptor beta chain came from a study of blood T cell repertoires in COVID-19. Whole-study context: In each case, the material was cDNA or gDNA derived from T cells, B-cell-depleted T cells, or PBMCs.

Germline lookup yields CDR1 SGHRS and CDR2 YFSETQ. This CDR3 is 14 amino acids long. Trimming took off 4 bases at V and 6 bases at J, with 14 bases between the two ends. This clone was counted once. Authors' data handling: Amplification of reference gene primers was used by the study to estimate nucleated cell counts. Assay: immunoSEQ multiplex PCR; the TCRdb copy retains only in-frame clones and omits some. Clone size and the V and J calls come from that table; the DNA yielded D and trimming. The sample includes some 60,000 clones, 91% of them seen just once. Source material: peripheral blood. This chain joins TRBV5-1 and TRBJ1-5; weak D call: TRBD1 (6 bases). The TCR sequence derives from a man in his 60s with acute or convalescent COVID-19. CDR3 protein: CASSPGAGGQPQHF. CDR3 DNA sequence: TGCGCCAGCAGCCCAGGGGCGGGGGGTCAGCCCCAGCATTTT.